The clone carrying this T cell receptor beta chain was counted at least ten times. Its antigen remains unknown. Trimming cost V 0 bases and J 6 bases, with 13 bases left between them. The CDR3 runs 14 residues. Germline values: CDR1 SGDLS, CDR2 YYNGEE. The data derive from a study of response to subunit inactivated influenza vaccine. Whole-study results and caveats: New T cells are recruited in small numbers by each seasonal influenza vaccination, according to the authors' suggestion.

TCRdb passed the RT-PCR reads through MiXCR, listing each CDR3 protein once. The table has approximately 530,000 distinct CDR3 sequences, 6% to 9% seen once; the top ten hold over 10%. The chain recombines TRBV9 with TRBJ2-7; weak D call: TRBD1 (6 bases). This sample comprised PBMCs from blood, obtained less than 30 months after vaccination. This receptor was taken from a man between 50 and 69 years old who received an inactivated influenza vaccine. The CDR3 is CASSVDRVGREQYF. For the CDR3, the DNA is TGTGCCAGCAGCGTAGACAGGGTAGGTCGCGAGCAGTACTTC.